Below, one T cell receptor beta chain is given with its context. Its antigen is not identified. This CDR3 contains 14 residues. Germline V CDR1 and CDR2: SGHTA, FQGNSA. This record belongs to a study of T cells expressing NK-cell markers. Overall study: There were seven HCMV-seropositive donors and one seronegative donor among the eight sequenced. Points from the study as a whole: Five or six donors showed dominant NKG2C+ clonotypes comprising about 1.0-7.0% of their CD8+ T cells. The CD3+CD56-NKG2C+ fraction of several donors was likewise dominated by these clonotypes.

The authors generated TCR beta cDNA through 5'RACE template switching with UMIs. TCRdb reprocessed the 5' RACE reads and keeps a single row for each CDR3 protein, giving no DNA. Found here are over 250,000 distinct CDR3 sequences; the top ten clones hold 4% to 5%. Sequencing was carried out using blood T cells: a sorted CD56 or NKG2C T cell subset, CD4+ or CD8+ T cells, or bulk PBMC T cells (not recorded which). J is TRBJ2-3 and V is TRBV7-2; with no DNA, the TCRdb D assignment of TRBD2 cannot be verified. The clonotype was recovered from a woman between 18 and 70 years old in good health. CDR3 residues: CASSSGLAGDTQYF.